One and the same sample provided the 15 T cell receptor beta chains below, sequenced in a study of T cells in Graves' hyperthyroidism and ophthalmopathy. RNA transcripts yielded amplified TCR beta CDR3 regions. Primed by the HTBI set, a first-round RT-PCR was run on the TCR CDR3. Via MiXCR, TCRdb re-called the multiplex PCR reads, giving one row per CDR3 protein. The table shows more than 300,000 distinct CDR3 sequences, with 15% to 20% occurring only once. Specimen: blood. Source of these receptors: a man between 18 and 35 years old with Graves' ophthalmopathy.

This clonotype was counted ten times or more. This rearrangement joins TRBV20-1 to TRBJ1-2, with TRBD1 matching over 9 bases. CDR1 DFQATT and CDR2 SNEGSKA come from the germline V gene (reference sequence). CDR3 length: 13 amino acids. The ends lost 6 bases at V and 3 bases at J; junction bases unmatched: 5. The CDR3 sequence: CSAIQGADYGYTF. The CDR3 DNA is TGCAGTGCCATACAGGGGGCTGACTATGGCTACACCTTC.

This clonotype was seen only a few times. The chain joins TRBV7-3 to TRBJ2-2; 9 bases are shared with TRBD1. Germline loops: CDR1 SGHTA, CDR2 FQGTGA. The length of the CDR3 is 15 residues. V gave up 5 bases and J gave up 6 bases; unmatched junction bases: 7. The CDR3 nucleotides read TGTGCCAGCAGCGTGGGACAGGGCGAGTCCGGGGAGCTGTTTTTT. Its protein is CASSVGQGESGELFF.

The rearrangement uses TRBV13 and TRBJ2-3, with a tentative D call TRBD2 (7 bases). The CDR3 consists of 15 residues. Per germline, CDR1 PRHDT and CDR2 FYEKMQ (reference sequence). V lost 5 bases and J 5 bases, leaving 17 bases between the germline ends. CDR3: CASSRGGGAGDTQYF. The CDR3 DNA reads TGTGCCAGCAGCCGAGGGGGGGGGGCTGGAGATACGCAGTATTTT.

The chain joins TRBV6-4 to TRBJ2-1; 14 nucleotides match TRBD2. The V gene end was trimmed by 6 bases and the J gene end by 6 bases; junction bases not matched to a gene: 4. This CDR3 is built from 15 residues. Per germline, CDR1 MRHNA and CDR2 SNTAGT. CDR3 bases: TGTGCCAGCAGCGCGACTAGCGGGGGGGCCAATGAGCAGTTCTTC. Amino acid sequence: CASSATSGGANEQFF.

There are a few counts of this clonotype. A much bigger clone sits one base away, suggesting this may be a read error. V and J are TRBV7-3 and TRBJ1-1; tentatively, D is TRBD1 (6 bases). The CDR3 has 16 amino acids. CDR1 and CDR2 from the germline V gene are SGHTA and FQGTGA. CDR3 amino acids: CACSLDVRGPNTEAFF. The DNA for the CDR3 is TGTGCCTGCAGCTTAGACGTCAGGGGACCAAACACTGAAGCTTTCTTT.

At least ten counts were recorded for this clonotype. The chain combines TRBV7-2 with TRBJ1-2; D gene unclear. V lost 7 bases, J lost 7 bases, and 13 bases lay in between. Germline-derived CDR1 and CDR2 are SGHTA and FQGNSA. The CDR3 contains 12 residues. This CDR3 is CASNPYTGGYTF. The CDR3 nucleotides read TGTGCCAGCAACCCTTACACGGGTGGCTACACCTTC.

This clonotype was counted ten times or more. This chain connects TRBV2 to TRBJ1-4, with 11 bases identical to TRBD1. Unmatched junction bases numbered 11, after V lost 5 bases and J lost 0 bases. The germline V gene encodes CDR1 SNHLY and CDR2 FYNNEI. This CDR3 is 19 amino acids long. The CDR3, as DNA: TGTGCCAGCAGTACGGGACAGGGGGGAACGTTTGCAACTAATGAAAAACTGTTTTTT. Translated, it gives CASSTGQGGTFATNEKLFF.

The chain has TRBV6-1 and TRBJ2-7; D is perhaps TRBD1 (6 bases). V was cut by 7 bases and J by 6 bases, with 16 bases left in between. Germline V gene sequence: CDR1 MNHNS, CDR2 SASEGT. The CDR3 loop spans 13 amino acids. CDR3 region: CASTSETGGEQYF. The CDR3 DNA reads TGTGCCAGCACCTCCGAGACAGGCGGCGAGCAGTACTTC.

In its sample, this clonotype was seen a few times. The chain employs TRBV9 and TRBJ2-2; perhaps D is TRBD1 or TRBD2 (5 bases each). This CDR3 contains 14 residues. From germline, CDR1 is SGDLS and CDR2 YYNGEE. V was trimmed by 2 bases and J by 6 bases, leaving 11 bases between them. The DNA for the CDR3 is TGTGCCAGCAGCGTCCCCAGGGAGTCCGGGGAGCTGTTTTTT. Residues: CASSVPRESGELFF.

This clonotype occurred many times. The gene calls are TRBV6-2 or TRBV6-3 and TRBJ1-2; maybe TRBD1 (5 bases). The CDR3 has 15 residues. Trimming stripped 5 bases from V and 5 bases from J, with 18 bases between. Per the germline V gene, CDR1 is MNHEY and CDR2 is SVGEGT. Here the CDR3 DNA reads TGTGCCAGCAGTCCCCTCACCGGGGCCGAATATGGCTACACCTTC. It specifies CASSPLTGAEYGYTF.

A few counts support this clonotype. The genes are TRBV10-3 and TRBJ2-5; 7 positions agree with TRBD2. The V segment lost 3 bases and the J segment 0 bases; nucleotides outside the gene matches: 7. The CDR3 has 16 residues. The V gene's germline CDR1 is ENHRY and CDR2 SYGVKD. The CDR3 region is CAISEGIAGYQETQYF. The CDR3 DNA follows: TGTGCCATCAGTGAAGGGATAGCGGGCTACCAAGAGACCCAGTACTTC.

This clonotype occurred many times. This chain links TRBV28 with TRBJ2-1, with 9 bases matching TRBD1. Germline-derived CDR1 and CDR2 are MDHEN and SYDVKM. This CDR3 is built from 15 residues. V lost 1 base, J lost 5 bases, and 3 bases stayed unmatched. CDR3 sequence: CASSLYGTGNNEQFF. The DNA of the CDR3 is TGTGCCAGCAGTTTATATGGGACAGGGAACAATGAGCAGTTCTTC.

This clonotype was observed a handful of times. The chain uses TRBV20-1 and TRBJ2-7; 9 bases agree with TRBD1. The CDR3 covers 13 residues. Germline V gives CDR1 DFQATT, CDR2 SNEGSKA (reference sequence). The trim removed 6 bases at V and 3 bases at J, leaving 6 bases unmatched. The DNA of the CDR3 is TGCAGTGCAGCTCCGGACAGGGGCTACGAGCAGTACTTC. Translation gives CSAAPDRGYEQYF.

In its sample, this clonotype was seen a few times. The CDR3 is CASSEIYRSNYGYTF. As DNA, the CDR3 is TGTGCCAGCAGCGAAATTTACAGGTCCAACTATGGCTACACCTTC. The genes are TRBV19 and TRBJ1-2, with TRBD1 as a possible D gene (5 bases). The CDR3 sequence is 15 residues long. The germline gives CDR1 LNHDA, CDR2 SQIVND (reference sequence). Trimming removed 9 bases at V and 2 bases at J, with 19 bases between.

The chain links TRBV29-1 to TRBJ1-1, with D unresolved. The CDR3 runs to 11 residues. The V end was cut by 2 bases, the J end by 3 bases, with 4 bases between. Germline CDR1 and CDR2: SQVTM and ANQGSEA. The CDR3 DNA reads TGCAGCGTTGAACGCGACACTGAAGCTTTCTTT. This gives the protein CSVERDTEAFF.